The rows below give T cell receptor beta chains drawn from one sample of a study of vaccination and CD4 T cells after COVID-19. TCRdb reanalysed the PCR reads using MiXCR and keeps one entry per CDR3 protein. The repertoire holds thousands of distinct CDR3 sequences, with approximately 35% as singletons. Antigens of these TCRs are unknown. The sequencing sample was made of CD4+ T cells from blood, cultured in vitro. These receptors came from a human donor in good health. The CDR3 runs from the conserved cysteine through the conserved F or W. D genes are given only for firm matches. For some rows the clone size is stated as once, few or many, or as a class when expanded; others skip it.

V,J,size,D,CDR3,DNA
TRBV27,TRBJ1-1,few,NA,CASSPHTDTEAFF,TGTGCCAGCAGTCCCCACACGGACACTGAAGCTTTCTTT
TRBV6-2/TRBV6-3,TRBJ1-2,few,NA,CASSDITSYGYTF,TGTGCCAGCAGTGACATCACAAGCTATGGCTACACCTTC
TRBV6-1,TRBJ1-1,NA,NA,CAAGGFYCLF,TGTGCCGCTGGGGGCTTCTATTGCCTCTTT
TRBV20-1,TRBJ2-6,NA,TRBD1,CSAVRTGGRSGANVLTF,TGCAGTGCGGTTCGGACAGGGGGCCGCTCTGGGGCCAACGTCCTGACTTTC
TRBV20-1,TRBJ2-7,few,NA,CSALRDQDYEQYF,TGCAGTGCCTTGCGGGACCAAGACTACGAGCAGTACTTC
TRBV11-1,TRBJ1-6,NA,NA,CASSLSRDNSPLHF,TGTGCCAGCAGCTTGAGCAGGGATAATTCACCCCTCCACTTT
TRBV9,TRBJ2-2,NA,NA,CASSDRAGELFF,TGTGCCAGCAGCGACAGGGCCGGGGAGCTGTTTTTT
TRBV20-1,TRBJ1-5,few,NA,CSASTIGVDQPQHF,TGCAGTGCATCTACGATAGGGGTAGATCAGCCCCAGCATTTT
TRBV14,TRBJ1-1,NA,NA,CASSQAWPTEAFF,TGTGCCAGCAGCCAAGCCTGGCCCACTGAAGCTTTCTTT
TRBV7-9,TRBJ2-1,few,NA,CASIIQGTYNEQFF,TGTGCCAGCATAATACAGGGAACTTACAATGAGCAGTTCTTC
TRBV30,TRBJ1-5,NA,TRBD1,CAWSTGTGGQPQHF,TGTGCCTGGAGTACCGGGACAGGAGGTCAGCCCCAGCATTTT
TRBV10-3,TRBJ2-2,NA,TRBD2,CASRTSGGVGRTGELFF,TGTGCCAGCCGGACTAGCGGGGGTGTAGGGAGGACCGGGGAGCTGTTTTTT
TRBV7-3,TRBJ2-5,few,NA,CASSLTSQGLQETQYF,TGTGCCAGCAGCTTAACATCCCAGGGCCTCCAAGAGACCCAGTACTTC
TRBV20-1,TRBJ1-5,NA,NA,CSARYQPQHF,TGCAGTGCTAGATATCAGCCCCAGCATTTT
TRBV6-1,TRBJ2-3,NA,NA,CAAKGGGDTQYF,TGTGCCGCAAAAGGGGGGGGAGATACGCAGTATTTT
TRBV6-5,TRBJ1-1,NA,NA,CASSYGVAMNTEAFF,TGTGCCAGCAGTTACGGAGTGGCAATGAACACTGAAGCTTTCTTT
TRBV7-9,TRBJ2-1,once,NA,CASSSRAGALNEQFF,TGTGCCAGCAGCTCACGGGCAGGTGCCCTCAATGAGCAGTTCTTC
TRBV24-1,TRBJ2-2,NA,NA,CATSGRTGELFF,TGTGCCACCAGTGGCCGCACCGGGGAGCTGTTTTTT
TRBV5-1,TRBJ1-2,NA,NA,CASSLAGNYGYTF,TGCGCCAGCAGCTTGGCCGGGAACTATGGCTACACCTTC
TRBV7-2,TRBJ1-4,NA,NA,CASSPARSSKLFF,TGTGCCAGCAGCCCGGCCAGGTCCAGCAAACTGTTTTTT
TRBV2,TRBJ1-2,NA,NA,CASSEIEILSLGYTF,TGTGCCAGCAGTGAGATAGAGATACTTTCGTTGGGCTACACCTTC
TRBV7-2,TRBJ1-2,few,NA,CASSLARGGGYTF,TGTGCCAGCAGCTTAGCGCGGGGAGGAGGCTACACCTTC
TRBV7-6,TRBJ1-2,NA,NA,CAATAGDGKGYTF,TGTGCCGCCACGGCGGGGGACGGTAAAGGCTACACCTTC
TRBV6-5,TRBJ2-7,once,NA,CASSYRQGLQYF,TGTGCCAGCAGTTACCGCCAGGGTCTCCAGTACTTC
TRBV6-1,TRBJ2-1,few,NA,CASSEPGHPYNEQFF,TGTGCCAGCAGTGAACCAGGGCACCCTTACAATGAGCAGTTCTTC
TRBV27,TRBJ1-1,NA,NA,CASTDGRFPNTEAFF,TGTGCCAGCACCGACGGGCGGTTCCCGAACACTGAAGCTTTCTTT
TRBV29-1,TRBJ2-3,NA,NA,CSAGHTTDTQYF,TGCAGCGCGGGCCACACCACAGATACGCAGTATTTT
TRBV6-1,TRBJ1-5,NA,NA,CASLVGWGSNQPQHF,TGTGCCAGCCTAGTCGGGTGGGGTAGCAATCAGCCCCAGCATTTT
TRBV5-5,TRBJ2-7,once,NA,CASSLTARGEQYF,TGTGCCAGCAGCTTGACGGCCCGGGGCGAGCAGTACTTC
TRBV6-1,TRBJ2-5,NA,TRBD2,CASTRLAGAGETQYF,TGTGCCAGCACCCGACTAGCGGGGGCCGGGGAGACCCAGTACTTC
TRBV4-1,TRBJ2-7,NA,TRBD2,CASSQAVFLGGGTYEQYF,TGCGCCAGCAGCCAAGCCGTTTTCCTCGGGGGGGGTACCTACGAGCAGTACTTC
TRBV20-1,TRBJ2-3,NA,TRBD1,CSAGGGYGTGLWYTQYF,TGCAGTGCTGGGGGAGGCTATGGGACAGGGCTCTGGTATACGCAGTATTTT
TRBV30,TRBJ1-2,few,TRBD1,CAWSNWDSDGYTF,TGTGCCTGGAGTAACTGGGACAGCGATGGCTACACCTTC
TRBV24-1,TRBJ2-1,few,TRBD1,CATSATGGSYNEQFF,TGTGCCACCAGTGCCACAGGGGGCAGCTACAATGAGCAGTTCTTC
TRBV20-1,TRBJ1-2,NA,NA,CSATPGGYTF,TGCAGTGCTACTCCCGGGGGCTACACCTTC
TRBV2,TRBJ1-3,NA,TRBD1,CASRSGTANGNTIYF,TGTGCCAGCAGATCCGGGACAGCAAATGGAAACACCATATATTTT
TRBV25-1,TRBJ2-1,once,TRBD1,CASGGTGNGAEQFF,TGTGCCAGCGGAGGGACAGGGAATGGGGCTGAGCAGTTCTTC
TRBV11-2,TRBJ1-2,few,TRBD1,CASGTLGTAYGYTF,TGTGCCAGCGGCACACTAGGGACAGCTTATGGCTACACCTTC
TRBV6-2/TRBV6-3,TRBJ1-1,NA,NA,CASSYLFTGGAFF,TGTGCCAGCAGTTACCTCTTCACCGGAGGAGCTTTCTTT
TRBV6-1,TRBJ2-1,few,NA,CASSQSLGVDEQFF,TGTGCCAGCAGCCAATCACTAGGGGTAGATGAGCAGTTCTTC